This TCR beta chain stems from a study of cytomegalovirus exposure and HLA in healthy donors. Findings and limits, study-wide: V- and J-gene trimming in TCR beta was tied to a missense DCLRE1C variant by an analysis performed later.

The CDR3 totals 11 residues. The V gene lost 4 bases and the J gene lost 11 bases, with 10 bases spanning the gap. CDR1 and CDR2 from the germline V gene are SGHRS and YFSETQ. Healthy bone marrow donors made up the donor group. To note about this clone: Its antigen is unknown.

13 Jbeta primers and 60 Vbeta primers were used for the PCR. Clones were read by immunoSEQ multiplex PCR, and TCRdb kept only the in-frame ones, dropping some. The sample lists roughly 140,000 clones; about four fifths were seen once. The TCR originated in a middle-aged man in good health and CMV-seronegative. Sequencing was carried out using PBMCs. The chain joins TRBV5-1 to TRBJ2-1; D remains unclear. The CDR3 here is CASSGQQKQFF. DNA of the CDR3: TGCGCCAGCAGCGGTCAACAGAAGCAGTTCTTC. Based on the CDR3 plus reference TRBV5-1 and TRBJ2-1, the full variable domain is KAGVTQTPRYLIKTRGQQVTLSCSPISGHRSVSWYQQTPGQGLQFLFEYFSETQRNKGNFPGRFSGRQFSNSRSEMNVSTLELGDSALYLCASSGQQKQFFGPGTRLTVL.